This TCR beta chain was captured by sequencing in a study of blood T cells in healthy people across ages. Together with a sample-barcoded 5' primer, a J-beta primer mix was included in a second PCR lasting about 6 to 11 cycles. MiXCR, applied by TCRdb to the 5' RACE reads, yields one record per CDR3 protein. This table has 540,000 or so distinct CDR3 sequences, less than 25% appearing once. This sample also belongs to another study, concerning T cells of mothers and their children.

Sequences were obtained from blood. The sequence derives from a boy between 5 and 17 years old in good health.

In DNA, the CDR3 is TGTGCCAGCAGCCAAGATCGAGGCAGCTACACCGGGGAGCTGTTTTTT. Translation gives CASSQDRGSYTGELFF. This chain links TRBV3-1 with TRBJ2-2; no definite D call. The V gene lost 0 bases and the J gene lost 3 bases, with 11 bases spanning the gap. Germline CDR1 is LGHDT and CDR2 is YNNKEL (reference sequence). The CDR3 extends over 16 amino acids.